This T cell receptor (beta chain) was captured by sequencing in a study of T cell responses to AZD1222 COVID-19 vaccine. Study findings and constraints: No day 14 peak samples; only post-peak repertoires were characterized.

Of note for this clone: Its specificity is unknown.

Only in-frame clones appear in the TCRdb table, and some are missing; sequencing was by immunoSEQ multiplex PCR. Of 80,000 to 100,000 clones listed, 85% to 90% are singletons. This TCR came from an adult in good health. Sample: peripheral blood, taken on day 0 of MenACWY control vaccination.

In nucleotides, the CDR3 is TGTGCCAGCAGTTACTCGACAAGGGGTGTGGGCTACACCTTC. It translates to CASSYSTRGVGYTF. The gene calls are TRBV6-5 and TRBJ1-2; D possibly corresponds to TRBD1 (5 bases). The germline CDR1 and CDR2 sequences are MNHEY and SVGAGI. Trimming took 0 bases from V and 8 from J, leaving 13 bases between them. This CDR3 comprises 14 residues.